The 25 T cell receptor beta chains presented below share a single source sample, sequenced in a study of blood T cell repertoires in COVID-19 (dated by TCRdb to 2020 to 2021). Receptors were amplified or captured by the immunoSEQ multiplex PCR assay. This immuneACCESS table, as held by TCRdb, lists in-frame sequences with V and J called but not all clones. Of the missing ones, under half trace to an unresolved V gene in checked studies; the others have no known cause. The sample profile shows approximately 200,000 clones; 85% of them were found once. The top ten hold approximately 19% of the sample. Sample: PBMCs or T cells enriched from blood (not recorded which). These TCRs come from a middle-aged man who had recovered from COVID-19.

This rearrangement joins TRBV7-3 to TRBJ2-3; D unresolved. Deletions cut 5 bases from V and 4 bases from J, with 19 bases between. The CDR3 totals 16 residues. Germline loops: CDR1 SGHTA, CDR2 FQGTGA. CDR3 bases: TGTGCCAGCAGCCCAGGTGGTGGCATTGGGTCAGATACGCAGTATTTT. Translating it yields CASSPGGGIGSDTQYF.

The gene calls are TRBV28 and TRBJ2-7; possible D gene TRBD2, 7 bases. The CDR3 covers 14 residues. CDR1 is MDHEN and CDR2 is SYDVKM in the germline V gene. V dropped 3 bases and J dropped 5 bases, with 14 bases sitting between them. The CDR3 sequence: CASSFGGAQHEQYF. DNA of the CDR3: TGTGCCAGCAGTTTTGGGGGGGCGCAACACGAGCAGTACTTC.

The rearrangement uses TRBV19 and TRBJ1-5; TRBD1 matches at 8 bases. This CDR3 contains 16 residues. Looked up from germline, CDR1 is LNHDA and CDR2 is SQIVND (reference sequence). J was trimmed by 2 bases and V by 2 bases; bases with no gene match: 5. CDR3 sequence reads: CASSITGGKGNQPQHF. The DNA of the CDR3 is TGTGCCAGTAGTATAACAGGGGGTAAAGGCAATCAGCCCCAGCATTTT.

This clone was seen once. This chain links TRBV28 with TRBJ2-7, with a possible D match to TRBD2 (5 bases). From germline, CDR1 is MDHEN and CDR2 SYDVKM. Trimming removed 5 bases at V and 2 bases at J, with 22 bases between. This CDR3 has 17 residues. DNA of the CDR3: TGTGCCAGCAGTCCTATCCGCGGGTCCGACCGGGCCTACGAGCAGTACTTC. It translates to CASSPIRGSDRAYEQYF.

In its sample, this clone was seen a few times. The chain uses TRBV28 and TRBJ1-1, with a tentative D call TRBD1 (5 bases). Germline lookup yields CDR1 MDHEN and CDR2 SYDVKM. This CDR3 region has 14 residues. V gave up 6 bases and J gave up 1 base, with 12 bases separating them. The CDR3 here is CASRHGQQNTEAFF. DNA for the CDR3: TGTGCCAGCAGACACGGACAACAGAACACTGAAGCTTTCTTT.

V usage is TRBV15 and J usage is TRBJ2-1; 8 nucleotides match TRBD2. Germline V gene data show CDR1 as LNHNV and CDR2 as YYDKDF (reference sequence). J lost 12 bases, V lost 4 bases, and 14 bases had no gene match. CDR3 length: 15 residues. This CDR3 reads CATSKQSIQRESQFF. The CDR3 nucleotides read TGTGCCACCAGCAAACAATCGATCCAGCGGGAGTCGCAGTTCTTC.

The chain combines TRBV4-1 with TRBJ1-6; 9 nucleotides match TRBD1. Trimming cost V 2 bases and J 9 bases; bases outside gene matches: 14. The V gene's germline CDR1 is MGHRA and CDR2 YSYEKL. This CDR3 comprises 18 residues. This CDR3 is CASSQFRTGTGTGSPLHF. The CDR3 DNA follows: TGCGCCAGCAGCCAATTCCGAACCGGGACAGGGACAGGTTCACCCCTCCACTTT.

The chain employs TRBV5-6 and TRBJ2-5, with D perhaps matching TRBD1 (5 bases). Germline V gene sequence: CDR1 SGHDT, CDR2 YYEEEE. The V end lost 4 bases, the J end lost 5 bases, and 18 bases lay between the germline ends. This CDR3 contains 15 residues. Written as DNA, the CDR3 is TGTGCCAGCAGCAACCAGAAAGGGGCTTGGGAGACCCAGTACTTC. This codes for CASSNQKGAWETQYF.

This clone has just one count. J is TRBJ1-3 and V is TRBV28, with 7 positions matching TRBD1. The V gene end was trimmed by 5 bases and the J gene end by 2 bases; junction bases not matched to a gene: 9. CDR1 MDHEN and CDR2 SYDVKM come from the germline V gene. The CDR3 loop spans 16 amino acids. CDR3 loop: CASSPVRQGAGNTIYF. The CDR3 nucleotides are TGTGCCAGCAGTCCCGTCCGACAGGGCGCTGGAAACACCATATATTTT. Full variable domain (outside the CDR3, taken from reference TRBV28 and TRBJ1-3): DVKVTQSSRYLVKRTGEKVFLECVQDMDHENMFWYRQDPGLGLRLIYFSYDVKMKEKGDIPEGYSVSREKKERFSLILESASTNQTSMYLCASSPVRQGAGNTIYFGEGSWLTVV.

The chain carries TRBV28 and TRBJ2-1; 7 bases fit TRBD2. The CDR3 is 11 amino acids. Per germline, CDR1 MDHEN and CDR2 SYDVKM. Trimming cost V 2 bases and J 15 bases; bases outside gene matches: 4. CDR3: CASSLGASGFF. The CDR3 coding sequence is TGTGCCAGCAGTTTAGGGGCTAGCGGGTTCTTC. Complete variable domain (other parts from reference TRBV28 and TRBJ2-1): DVKVTQSSRYLVKRTGEKVFLECVQDMDHENMFWYRQDPGLGLRLIYFSYDVKMKEKGDIPEGYSVSREKKERFSLILESASTNQTSMYLCASSLGASGFFGPGTRLTVL.

The chain recombines TRBV28 with TRBJ1-1; TRBD1 agrees at 7 bases. Germline loops: CDR1 MDHEN, CDR2 SYDVKM. Germline trimming cut 5 bases from V and 7 bases from J; bases unmatched to any gene: 13. The CDR3 is 15 amino acids. In nucleotides, the CDR3 is TGTGCCAGCAGTAAACCTTCAGGGGGAATCTATGAAGCTTTCTTT. This sequence encodes CASSKPSGGIYEAFF.

The rearrangement joins TRBV6-1 to TRBJ2-5, with a tentative D call TRBD1 (6 bases). The V gene lost 1 base and the J gene lost 5 bases, with 17 bases spanning the gap. Germline loops: CDR1 MNHNS, CDR2 SASEGT. This CDR3 comprises 16 residues. CDR3 residues: CASSEDRGGILETQYF. CDR3 nucleotides: TGTGCCAGCAGTGAAGACCGAGGGGGAATATTGGAGACCCAGTACTTC.

V is TRBV28 and J is TRBJ2-7, with 9 bases identical to TRBD1. The trim removed 6 bases at V and 3 bases at J, leaving 3 bases unmatched. The germline gives CDR1 MDHEN, CDR2 SYDVKM. This CDR3 is built from 13 residues. The CDR3 protein is CASRGQGLYEQYF. CDR3 bases: TGTGCCAGCAGGGGACAGGGCCTCTACGAGCAGTACTTC.

This chain connects TRBV5-1 to TRBJ1-2, with 8 positions matching TRBD1. Germline assignment: CDR1 SGHRS and CDR2 YFSETQ. CDR3 length equals 14 residues. V was clipped by 0 bases and J by 2 bases; unmatched bases: 0. The chain's CDR3 is CASSLGQGNYGYTF. CDR3 in DNA: TGCGCCAGCAGCTTGGGACAGGGGAACTATGGCTACACCTTC.

The gene calls are TRBV27 and TRBJ2-1, with TRBD2 identical over 12 bases. Germline-derived CDR1 and CDR2 are MNHEY and SMNVEV (reference sequence). CDR3 length: 16 amino acids. The trim removed 6 bases at V and 3 bases at J, leaving 6 bases unmatched. CDR3 DNA: TGTGCCAGCAGCGCCGGGACTAGCGGGTACTACAATGAGCAGTTCTTC. It codes for CASSAGTSGYYNEQFF.

With respect to this clone: This same CDR3 is encoded by further DNA sequences in the sample. The V and J genes are TRBV4-1 and TRBJ1-1; 8 nucleotides align to TRBD1. The V segment lost 0 bases and the J segment 5 bases; nucleotides outside the gene matches: 2. Germline V lookup: CDR1 MGHRA, CDR2 YSYEKL. The CDR3 spans 14 residues. CDR3 protein: CASSQDRGRTEAFF. The CDR3 DNA sequence: TGCGCCAGCAGCCAAGACAGGGGGCGAACTGAAGCTTTCTTT.

This chain links TRBV12-3 or TRBV12-4 with TRBJ1-2; D is uncertain. Trimming cost V 6 bases and J 0 bases, with 8 bases left between them. This CDR3 spans 13 amino acids. The chain's CDR3 is CASRNTANYGYTF. For the CDR3, the DNA is TGTGCCAGCAGAAACACAGCTAACTATGGCTACACCTTC.

The V call is TRBV5-4, the J call TRBJ2-3, with a tentative D call TRBD1 (5 bases). Trimming pared 0 bases from V and 4 bases from J, leaving 15 bases between. The CDR3 has 16 amino acids. The germline V gene encodes CDR1 SGHNT and CDR2 YYREEE (reference sequence). CDR3 sequence reads: CASSLGTSNSPDTQYF. For the CDR3, the DNA is TGTGCCAGCAGCTTGGGGACAAGCAATTCCCCAGATACGCAGTATTTT.

The chain joins TRBV5-4 to TRBJ2-1, with 9 bases that match TRBD2. The germline gives CDR1 SGHNT, CDR2 YYREEE (reference sequence). The CDR3 sequence is 18 residues long. Germline trimming cut 3 bases from V and 6 bases from J; bases unmatched to any gene: 16. Here the CDR3 DNA reads TGTGCCAGCAGCTCCGGGCGGGGGGGACATAATACCTCCAATGAGCAGTTCTTC. Translation: CASSSGRGGHNTSNEQFF.

The chain combines TRBV7-3 with TRBJ2-3; tentatively, D is TRBD1 (6 bases). The CDR3 has 14 residues. The germline gives CDR1 SGHTA, CDR2 FQGTGA. The V gene lost 5 bases and the J gene lost 7 bases, with 16 bases spanning the gap. The CDR3 DNA reads as TGTGCCAGCAGCCAGGGGACGGCCCTTAATACGCAGTATTTT. Translation: CASSQGTALNTQYF.

The CDR3 loop reads CASSFYSESGRPGDNEQFF. The DNA of the CDR3 is TGTGCCAGCAGCTTTTATAGTGAGAGCGGGAGGCCTGGGGACAATGAGCAGTTCTTC. The V and J genes are TRBV7-6 and TRBJ2-1; 9 nucleotides agree with TRBD2. Trimming removed 3 bases from V and 5 bases from J; junction bases left unmatched: 17. CDR1 is SGHVS, CDR2 FNYEAQ, per germline. The CDR3 spans 19 residues.

V usage is TRBV24-1 and J usage is TRBJ2-7; D is perhaps TRBD2 (6 bases). The CDR3 has 16 amino acids. Germline assignment: CDR1 KGHDR and CDR2 SFDVKD. Trimming left V 7 bases short and J 0 bases short, with 18 bases between. The CDR3 reads CATRPPPRGFSYEQYF. CDR3 nucleotide sequence: TGTGCCACCAGACCACCGCCGCGGGGCTTCTCCTACGAGCAGTACTTC.

The chain couples TRBV19 to TRBJ2-1; 11 nucleotides agree with TRBD2. The V gene end was trimmed by 2 bases and the J gene end by 4 bases; junction bases not matched to a gene: 10. CDR1 is LNHDA, CDR2 SQIVND, per germline (reference sequence). This CDR3 is 18 amino acids long. This chain's CDR3 is CASSIRLAGGPTYNEQFF. The DNA of the CDR3 is TGTGCCAGTAGTATACGGCTAGCGGGAGGCCCCACATACAATGAGCAGTTCTTC. Full variable domain (missing parts from reference TRBV19 and TRBJ2-1): DGGITQSPKYLFRKEGQNVTLSCEQNLNHDAMYWYRQDPGQGLRLIYYSQIVNDFQKGDIAEGYSVSREKKESFPLTVTSAQKNPTAFYLCASSIRLAGGPTYNEQFFGPGTRLTVL.

The sample holds one count of this clone. The rearrangement links TRBV29-1 to TRBJ2-2; 10 nucleotides match TRBD2. Germline V lookup: CDR1 SQVTM, CDR2 ANQGSEA. The CDR3 is 17 residues long. V was pared by 7 bases and J by 4 bases, with 15 bases of the junction left unmatched. The CDR3: CSAHGESGRAGTGELFF. In DNA, the CDR3 is TGCAGCGCCCACGGGGAAAGCGGGAGGGCGGGCACCGGGGAGCTGTTTTTT.

This chain connects TRBV5-1 to TRBJ2-1; D gene unclear. The CDR3 is 13 amino acids. V was trimmed by 0 bases and J by 9 bases, leaving 10 bases between them. Germline lookup yields CDR1 SGHRS and CDR2 YFSETQ. CDR3 sequence reads: CASSLGLAGEQFF. The CDR3 DNA sequence: TGCGCCAGCAGCTTGGGGTTAGCTGGTGAGCAGTTCTTC.